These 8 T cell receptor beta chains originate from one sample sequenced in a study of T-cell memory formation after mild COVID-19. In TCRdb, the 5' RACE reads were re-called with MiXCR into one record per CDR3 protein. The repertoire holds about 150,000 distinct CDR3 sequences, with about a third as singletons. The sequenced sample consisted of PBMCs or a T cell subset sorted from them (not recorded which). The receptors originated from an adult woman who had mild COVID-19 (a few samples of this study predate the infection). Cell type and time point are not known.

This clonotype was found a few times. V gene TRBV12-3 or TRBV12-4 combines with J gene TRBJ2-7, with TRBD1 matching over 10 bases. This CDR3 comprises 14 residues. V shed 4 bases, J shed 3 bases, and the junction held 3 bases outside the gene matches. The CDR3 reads CASSSRDRGYEQYF. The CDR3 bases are TGTGCCAGCAGTTCCCGGGACAGGGGCTACGAGCAGTACTTC.

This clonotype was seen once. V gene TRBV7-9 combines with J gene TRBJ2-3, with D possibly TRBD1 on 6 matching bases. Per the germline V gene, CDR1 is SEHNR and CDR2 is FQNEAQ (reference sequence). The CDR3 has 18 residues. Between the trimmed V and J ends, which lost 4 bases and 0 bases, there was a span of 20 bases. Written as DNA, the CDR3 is TGTGCCAGCAGCTCTAAGGGGTACAGGGAAAGTAGCACAGATACGCAGTATTTT. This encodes CASSSKGYRESSTDTQYF. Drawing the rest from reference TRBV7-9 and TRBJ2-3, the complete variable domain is DTGVSQNPRHKITKRGQNVTFRCDPISEHNRLYWYRQTLGQGPEFLTYFQNEAQLEKSRLLSDRFSAERPKGSFSTLEIQRTEQGDSAMYLCASSSKGYRESSTDTQYFGPGTRLTVL.

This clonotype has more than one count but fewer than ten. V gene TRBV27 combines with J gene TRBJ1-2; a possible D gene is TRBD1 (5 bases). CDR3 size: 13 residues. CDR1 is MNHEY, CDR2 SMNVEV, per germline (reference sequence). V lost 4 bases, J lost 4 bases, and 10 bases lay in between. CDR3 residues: CASSSAGLYGYTF. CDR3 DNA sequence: TGTGCCAGCAGTTCAGCAGGGCTCTATGGCTACACCTTC.

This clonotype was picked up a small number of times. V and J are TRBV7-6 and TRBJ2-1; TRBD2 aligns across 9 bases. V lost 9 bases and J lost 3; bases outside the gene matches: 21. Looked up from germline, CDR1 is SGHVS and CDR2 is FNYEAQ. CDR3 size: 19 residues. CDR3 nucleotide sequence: TGTGCCAGTTCGTTCACAGGGGTGGTAGCGGGAGACGTCTACAATGAGCAGTTCTTC. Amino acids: CASSFTGVVAGDVYNEQFF.

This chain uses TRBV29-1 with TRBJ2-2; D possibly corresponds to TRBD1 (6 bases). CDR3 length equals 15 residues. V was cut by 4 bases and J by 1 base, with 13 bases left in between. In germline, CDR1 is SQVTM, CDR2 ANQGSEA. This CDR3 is CSVGWGQLNTGELFF. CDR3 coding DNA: TGCAGCGTTGGGTGGGGGCAGTTGAACACCGGGGAGCTGTTTTTT.

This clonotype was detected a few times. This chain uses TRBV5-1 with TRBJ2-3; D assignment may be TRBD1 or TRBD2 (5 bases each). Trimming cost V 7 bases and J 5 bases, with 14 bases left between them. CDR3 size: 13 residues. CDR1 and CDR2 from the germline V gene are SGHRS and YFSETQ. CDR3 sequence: CASGTGEVDTQYF. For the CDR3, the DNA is TGCGCCAGCGGGACCGGAGAGGTAGATACGCAGTATTTT.

The CDR3 spells CARPWDSLCLSYNEQFF. CDR3 nucleotides: TGTGCCAGGCCCTGGGACTCGCTCTGCCTTTCCTACAATGAGCAGTTCTTC. This sequence joins TRBV12-3 or TRBV12-4 and TRBJ2-1, with a weak D call TRBD2 (6 bases). V lost 9 bases and J 1 base, leaving 22 bases between the germline ends. The CDR3 covers 17 residues.

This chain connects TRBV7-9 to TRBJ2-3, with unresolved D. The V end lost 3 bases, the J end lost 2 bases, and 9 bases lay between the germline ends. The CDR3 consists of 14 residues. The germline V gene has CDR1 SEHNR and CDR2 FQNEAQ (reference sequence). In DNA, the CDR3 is TGTGCCAGCAGCTTTCCCTCAAACACAGATACGCAGTATTTT. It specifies CASSFPSNTDTQYF.